This TCR beta chain was identified in a study of post-analysis software for immune sequencing data. Unique molecular identifiers tagged the TCR beta cDNA libraries. TCRdb re-called the PCR reads through MiXCR, storing one row per CDR3 protein. The data contain about 170,000 distinct CDR3 sequences, 30% of them singletons. This clonotype was observed many times. The target antigen is unknown. The CDR3 runs 16 residues. Deletions cut 0 bases from V and 1 base from J, with 11 bases between. Germline V gene lookup returns CDR1 WNHNN and CDR2 SYGVQD (reference sequence). Study-wide points: Included in a set of 5 or 6 TRBV segments more frequent in patients than controls were TRBV5-6, TRBV5-1 and TRBV20-1. Strong co-clustering by F measure was seen for same-batch samples.

The chain combines TRBV10-1 with TRBJ2-3; weak D call: TRBD1 (6 bases). This clonotype was sampled from a girl between 10 and 17 years old with multiple sclerosis. The sample taken for sequencing was blood. The CDR3 nucleotides are TGCGCCAGCAGTGAGTCCAAAGGGGGTGGCACAGATACGCAGTATTTT. Translation: CASSESKGGGTDTQYF.